The TCR beta chain under discussion was sequenced for a study of blood T cell repertoires in COVID-19 (TCRdb year 2020). Describing the broader study: Collaborator samples came from the United States, Italy and Spain and covered acute and convalescent phases of COVID-19. A freely available public database, intended as a resource for researchers studying the immune response to SARS-CoV-2, is where the repertoires were released. Where available, HLA class I and class II types were obtained from metadata supplied by the sample provider rather than from assay-based typing. Subjects who had been exposed to COVID-19, were actively infected with it, or had recovered from it provided the deeply sampled blood TCRbeta repertoires that made up the dataset. The material from the prospective study consisted of cDNA or gDNA derived from T cells, B-cell-depleted T cells, or PBMCs. Nearly every sample came with metadata listing a de-identified subject ID, COVID-19 status, age in years and sex. The samples were drawn from the first 160 participants of the ongoing ImmuneRACE study and from 1,200 or so subjects provided by 6 global collaborators. What the authors observed across the whole study: The amount of clinical and demographic metadata varied by source and participant and was provided uncurated.

In the case of this clone: What antigen it recognizes has not been identified. No quality values exist for individual bases; no much larger clone is one base distant.

The collaborating institutions used their own protocols to collect whole blood in K2EDTA tubes. Collaborator samples were shipped for TCRbeta analysis as frozen whole blood, isolated PBMCs, or DNA extracted from either sample type. The germline ends are 10 bases apart after V is trimmed by 0 bases and J by 6 bases. CDR3 length: 14 amino acids, cysteine to phenylalanine. The only DNA kept is the CDR3, 42 bases in frame from the first base. The CDR1 and CDR2 encoded by the germline V gene are SGHRS and YFSETQ. The immunoSEQ Assay, a bias-controlled multiplex PCR, was used to amplify TCRbeta CDR3 regions from genomic DNA. Concerning the study's data processing: The number of nucleated cells in each sample was estimated from the amplification of reference gene primers within the assay. To quantify the absolute abundance of each unique TCRbeta CDR3 rearrangement, sequence reads were collapsed and filtered. Productive Simpson clonality was computed per sample as the square root of Simpson's diversity index over productive rearrangements. TCRdb limited this immuneACCESS table to in-frame rearrangements with V and J called. A share of clones is missing; checked studies link under half to unresolved V genes, and the rest is unexplained. V and J calls and clone size are copied from that table; D and trimming were computed from the DNA. The sample data list 150,000 or so clones, and about 87% of these were observed just once. Clones ranked in the top ten supply 1.6% of the sample.

Sequencing was carried out using peripheral blood. This chain is built from TRBV5-1 and TRBJ2-1, and possibly TRBD1, on 5 matching bases. The source of this sequence is a woman between 45 and 60 years old with acute or convalescent COVID-19. The DNA reads TGCGCCAGCAGCTTGGTGCAGGGTTCCAATGAGCAGTTCTTC. It codes for CASSLVQGSNEQFF.